Described below is a single T cell receptor beta chain sequence and its context. Its antigen is unknown. Documented time point: blood 4 weeks post-SBRT, at nephrectomy. Treatment in this sample: 15 Gy SBRT to primary tumor, nephrectomy 4 weeks later. Nephrectomy followed 15 Gy stereotactic body radiation by 4 weeks. This renal cell carcinoma was of the clear cell type. This sample was included in a study of radiation and T cells in renal cell carcinoma. Libraries were prepared by immunoSEQ multiplex PCR; TCRdb keeps only in-frame clonotypes and omits some of them. The data contain around 170,000 clones, about 85% of them singletons. Germline V gene data show CDR1 as LNHDA and CDR2 as SQIVND (reference sequence). Trimming removed 6 bases from V and 1 base from J, with 9 bases in between. The CDR3 runs 13 residues. Broader study findings: From baseline, blood top tumor clonotypes peaked at 2 weeks post-radiation.

The clonotype comes from a woman aged 50 to 60 with renal cell carcinoma. The chain is built from TRBV19 and TRBJ1-1, with D unclear. The input for sequencing was blood, taken from a patient whose treatment included radiotherapy and nephrectomy. CDR3 in amino acids: CASRHGGNTEAFF. CDR3 DNA: TGTGCCAGTAGGCATGGAGGGAACACTGAAGCTTTCTTT.